What follows is one T cell receptor (beta chain) and its context. The antigen remains unidentified. This table comes from immunoSEQ multiplex PCR, and its TCRdb copy is limited to in-frame clones, with some not included. This table holds 110,000 or so clones, approximately 87% found once. The data derive from a study of T cell responses to AZD1222 COVID-19 vaccine. General observations from the study: Sampled repertoires all dated from after the peak T cell response. Donors, mostly white British, included more females; clonal diversity was possibly underestimated.

This receptor was taken from an adult who received the AZD1222 COVID-19 vaccine. The sample was peripheral blood, taken 28 days after the second AZD1222 dose.

This CDR3 reads CASSLNSGSGDTQYF. The CDR3 DNA sequence: TGCGCCAGCAGCTTGAATAGCGGGAGCGGGGATACGCAGTATTTT. The genes are TRBV5-1 and TRBJ2-3; 9 bases agree with TRBD2. CDR3 length: 15 residues. The ends lost 1 base at V and 6 bases at J; junction bases unmatched: 6. Germline-derived CDR1 and CDR2 are SGHRS and YFSETQ.